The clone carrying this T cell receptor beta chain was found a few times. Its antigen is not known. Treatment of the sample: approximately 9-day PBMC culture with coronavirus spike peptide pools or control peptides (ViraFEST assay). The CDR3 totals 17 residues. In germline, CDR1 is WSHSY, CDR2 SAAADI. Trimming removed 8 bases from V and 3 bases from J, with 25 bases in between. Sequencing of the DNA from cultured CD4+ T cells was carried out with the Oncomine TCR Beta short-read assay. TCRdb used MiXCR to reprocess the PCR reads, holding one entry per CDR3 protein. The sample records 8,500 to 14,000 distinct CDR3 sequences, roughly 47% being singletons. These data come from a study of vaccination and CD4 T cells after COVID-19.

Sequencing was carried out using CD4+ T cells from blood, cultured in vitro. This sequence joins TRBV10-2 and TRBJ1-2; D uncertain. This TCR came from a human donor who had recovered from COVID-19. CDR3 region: CASRPLLRGRFHYGYTF. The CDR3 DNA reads TGCGCCAGCCGCCCCCTGCTTCGAGGACGGTTCCACTATGGCTACACCTTC.